The next 11 T cell receptor beta chains were all read from a single sample in a study of shared clonotypes between healthy human individuals. Sequenced by immunoSEQ multiplex PCR; TCRdb stores in-frame clones only, minus some. The sample lists about 2.2 million clones; approximately 94% were seen once. Terminally differentiated effector memory CD45RA+ cells were excluded from the naive CD8 cells, which were CD45RO-negative and positively selected for CCR7. The source material was naive CD8+ T cells from PBMCs. The receptor source for this set is a man between 18 and 35 years old in good health. Some clones in this sample may be carry-over from other donors' samples.

Comments on this clone: One end of the junction is discordant with germline, which a read error may explain. The chain uses TRBV5-4 and TRBJ2-2; D gene unclear. The germline CDR1 and CDR2 sequences are SGHNT and YYREEE (reference sequence). This CDR3 contains 13 residues. CDR3: CASRFDKAGELFF. DNA for the CDR3: TGTGCCAGCCGCTTTGACAAGGCCGGGGAGCTGTTTTTT.

The chain joins TRBV6-6 to TRBJ1-2; 9 nucleotides agree with TRBD1. The CDR3 is 15 residues long. In germline, CDR1 is MNHNY, CDR2 SVGAGI (reference sequence). V lost 2 bases to trimming and J lost 5 bases; unmatched junction nucleotides: 6. The DNA for the CDR3 is TGTGCCAGCAGTTACCGGACAGGGGATAGATATGGCTACACCTTC. This gives the protein CASSYRTGDRYGYTF.

The chain carries TRBV30 and TRBJ2-5; 8 positions agree with TRBD2. Losses at the gene ends were 5 bases for V and 2 bases for J; bases not matched to a gene: 13. CDR3 length: 16 amino acids. CDR1 GTSNPN and CDR2 SVGIG come from the germline V gene (reference sequence). CDR3 coding DNA: TGTGCCTGGGCTACCGGGAGGGCCGTGTGGCAAGAGACCCAGTACTTC. This gives the protein CAWATGRAVWQETQYF. Looking up the rest from reference TRBV30 and TRBJ2-5 gives the full variable domain: SQTIHQWPATLVQPVGSPLSLECTVEGTSNPNLYWYRQAAGRGLQLLFYSVGIGQISSEVPQNLSASRPQDRQFILSSKKLLLSDSGFYLCAWATGRAVWQETQYFGPGTRLLVL.

This chain connects TRBV6-5 to TRBJ1-1, with 8 nucleotides matching TRBD1. V shed 6 bases and J 2 bases; nucleotides not matched to a gene: 5. Germline CDR1 MNHEY, CDR2 SVGAGI. The CDR3 contains 14 residues. CDR3 in DNA: TGTGCCAGCAGCTGGACAGGGAGCAACACTGAAGCTTTCTTT. Translated: CASSWTGSNTEAFF.

This chain uses TRBV6-5 with TRBJ2-7; D may be TRBD1 (6 bases). Trimming removed 11 bases from V and 2 bases from J, with 16 bases in between. This CDR3 contains 13 residues. Germline V gives CDR1 MNHEY, CDR2 SVGAGI. DNA for the CDR3: TGTGCCCATAAGAGCGACAGGACCTACGAGCAGTACTTC. This sequence encodes CAHKSDRTYEQYF.

CDR3 protein: CASSFGRTNEKLFF. CDR3 coding DNA: TGCGCCAGCAGCTTCGGCAGGACTAATGAAAAACTGTTTTTT. The chain joins TRBV5-1 to TRBJ1-4; no reliable D call. The germline V and J ends were trimmed by 2 bases and 2 bases, with 7 bases remaining between them. The CDR3 is made up of 14 amino acids. Germline V gives CDR1 SGHRS, CDR2 YFSETQ. Supplemented by reference TRBV5-1 and TRBJ1-4, the full variable domain reads KAGVTQTPRYLIKTRGQQVTLSCSPISGHRSVSWYQQTPGQGLQFLFEYFSETQRNKGNFPGRFSGRQFSNSRSEMNVSTLELGDSALYLCASSFGRTNEKLFFGSGTQLSVL.

This sequence joins TRBV13 and TRBJ2-2; a possible D gene is TRBD2 (5 bases). This CDR3 comprises 14 residues. Germline V gene lookup returns CDR1 PRHDT and CDR2 FYEKMQ (reference sequence). The V and J ends lost 3 bases and 6 bases respectively, with 11 bases between them. CDR3 nucleotides: TGTGCCAGCAGCTTGAGAGGGAGACCCGGGGAGCTGTTTTTT. Residues: CASSLRGRPGELFF.

The chain carries TRBV10-3 and TRBJ2-6, with TRBD2 as a possible D gene (5 bases). V lost 6 bases and J lost 0, with 15 bases in between. CDR3 length equals 17 residues. Germline lookup yields CDR1 ENHRY and CDR2 SYGVKD. Written as DNA, the CDR3 is TGTGCCATCAGGAACCTGGACGGAGGCTCTGGGGCCAACGTCCTGACTTTC. Encoded protein: CAIRNLDGGSGANVLTF.

The V gene is TRBV28, the J gene TRBJ2-7; 7 nucleotides line up with TRBD1. The CDR3 has 13 amino acids. The germline CDR1 and CDR2 sequences are MDHEN and SYDVKM. V lost 3 bases and J lost 3; bases outside the gene matches: 2. The CDR3 nucleotides read TGTGCCAGCAGTTTTGGGACAGTCTACGAGCAGTACTTC. Amino acids: CASSFGTVYEQYF.

J is TRBJ2-1 and V is TRBV9; the match to TRBD2 covers 13 bases. J lost 2 bases, V lost 4 bases, and 9 bases had no gene match. Looked up from germline, CDR1 is SGDLS and CDR2 is YYNGEE. The CDR3 is 18 amino acids. The CDR3 nucleotides are TGTGCCAGCAGCTCAACTAGCGGGAGGGCCTCCCCCTACAATGAGCAGTTCTTC. Its translation: CASSSTSGRASPYNEQFF.

This chain uses TRBV9 with TRBJ1-2, with D possibly matching TRBD1 (5 bases). The CDR3 has 12 amino acids. Germline V gene sequence: CDR1 SGDLS, CDR2 YYNGEE. The V end lost 0 bases, the J end lost 14 bases, and 14 bases lay between the germline ends. As DNA, the CDR3 is TGTGCCAGCAGCGTAGAAGGAGGGACGCTGACCTTC. Translation gives CASSVEGGTLTF.